This entry concerns a single T cell receptor beta chain. Its antigen is currently unknown. The sample belongs to a study of regulatory T cells in long-lasting Graves disease. Overall study findings and caveats: Persistent patients shared fewer than 3,500 public clonotypes among themselves. Newly diagnosed patients shared fewer, at about 890.

Arm-PCR of CDR3 regions and iRepertoire HTBI primers were used to build TCR beta libraries. One entry per CDR3 protein, called by TCRdb with MiXCR from the multiplex PCR reads. The repertoire consists of around 320,000 distinct CDR3 sequences, with roughly a sixth occurring once and the leading ten covering about 32%. The time point is: newly diagnosed GD, antithyroid drugs for less than 3 months. RNA from PBMCs was the source of the TCR library. In germline, CDR1 is SNHLY, CDR2 FYNNEI. The CDR3 extends over 12 amino acids. Trimming cost V 6 bases and J 4 bases, with 9 bases left between them. This sample also belongs to another study, concerning T cells in Graves' hyperthyroidism and ophthalmopathy. As that study records: First-round RT-PCR of the TCR CDR3 relied on the HTBI primer set. Blood also held most thyroid clonotypes expanded beyond 0.001. Separation of ophthalmopathy from stable hyperthyroidism was achieved by a 13 V-J model.

This clonotype was obtained from a man aged 40-50 years with Graves disease. The chain carries TRBV2 and TRBJ1-1; D gene uncertain. The sample in question was peripheral blood mononuclear cells (PBMCs), obtained at new diagnosis, from a patient treated with antithyroid drugs. The CDR3: CASRGWSTEAFF. The CDR3 bases are TGTGCCAGCAGGGGGTGGAGCACTGAAGCTTTCTTT.